The 7 T cell receptor beta chains in this list originate from one sample, sequenced in a study of blood T cell repertoires in COVID-19. The assay was immunoSEQ multiplex PCR, and TCRdb's table has in-frame clones only and misses some. The data contain 90,000 to 140,000 clones, about four fifths of them singletons. Sequencing was carried out using peripheral blood. These receptors were taken from a woman in her 70s with acute or convalescent COVID-19.

The chain has TRBV29-1 and TRBJ1-2; D is possibly TRBD1 (5 bases). The germline V and J ends were trimmed by 3 bases and 2 bases, with 7 bases remaining between them. The CDR3 runs to 12 residues. Per the germline V gene, CDR1 is SQVTM and CDR2 is ANQGSEA. CDR3 in DNA: TGCAGCGTTGAGGAGGGGAACTATGGCTACACCTTC. This gives the protein CSVEEGNYGYTF.

The gene calls are TRBV27 and TRBJ2-1, with TRBD2 matching 11 bases. V shed 4 bases, J shed 10 bases, and the junction held 6 bases outside the gene matches. The CDR3 has 14 residues. From germline, CDR1 is MNHEY and CDR2 SMNVEV (reference sequence). The CDR3 region has the DNA TGTGCCAGCAGTTCGCCGGGACTAGCGGTGGAGCAGTTCTTC. This translates into CASSSPGLAVEQFF.

The chain has TRBV5-6 and TRBJ2-5, with 10 nucleotides matching TRBD1. CDR1 SGHDT and CDR2 YYEEEE come from the germline V gene. CDR3 length: 16 amino acids. With V trimmed by 0 bases and J by 5 bases, 7 bases remained unmatched. The CDR3 region is CASSLEGRQGAETQYF. CDR3 bases: TGTGCCAGCAGCTTGGAGGGGAGACAGGGGGCCGAGACCCAGTACTTC.

CDR3 in DNA: TGTGCCAGCAGTTACTCCTTGGGGGCAGCTTCCTACGAGCAGTACTTC. Residues: CASSYSLGAASYEQYF. V usage is TRBV6-5 and J usage is TRBJ2-7; D may be TRBD1 (6 bases). CDR3 length: 16 residues. Trimming took off 0 bases at V and 1 base at J, with 13 bases between the two ends. Germline V gives CDR1 MNHEY, CDR2 SVGAGI.

The V call is TRBV19, the J call TRBJ2-5; 10 bases align to TRBD1. CDR1 LNHDA and CDR2 SQIVND come from the germline V gene (reference sequence). Losses at the gene ends were 5 bases for V and 7 bases for J; bases not matched to a gene: 7. This CDR3 comprises 14 residues. This CDR3 is CASSPTGGAGTQYF. CDR3 sequence (DNA): TGTGCCAGTAGTCCGACAGGGGGCGCGGGGACCCAGTACTTC.

This sequence joins TRBV19 and TRBJ1-3; 9 bases fit TRBD1. Germline V CDR1 and CDR2: LNHDA, SQIVND (reference sequence). The CDR3 is 14 residues long. Unmatched junction bases numbered 3, after V lost 6 bases and J lost 3 bases. For the CDR3, the DNA is TGTGCCAGTAGGGGACAGGGCGTTGGAAACACCATATATTTT. It specifies CASRGQGVGNTIYF.

This rearrangement joins TRBV19 to TRBJ2-7; 8 bases are shared with TRBD1. This CDR3 has 16 amino acids. Germline assignment: CDR1 LNHDA and CDR2 SQIVND (reference sequence). V shed 4 bases, J shed 5 bases, and the junction held 13 bases outside the gene matches. The CDR3 nucleotides are TGTGCCAGTAGTACCCCCGGCGGACAGGGAGGCAACGAGCAGTACTTC. Its translation is CASSTPGGQGGNEQYF. The whole variable domain, remainder taken from reference TRBV19 and TRBJ2-7, is DGGITQSPKYLFRKEGQNVTLSCEQNLNHDAMYWYRQDPGQGLRLIYYSQIVNDFQKGDIAEGYSVSREKKESFPLTVTSAQKNPTAFYLCASSTPGGQGGNEQYFGPGTRLTVT.